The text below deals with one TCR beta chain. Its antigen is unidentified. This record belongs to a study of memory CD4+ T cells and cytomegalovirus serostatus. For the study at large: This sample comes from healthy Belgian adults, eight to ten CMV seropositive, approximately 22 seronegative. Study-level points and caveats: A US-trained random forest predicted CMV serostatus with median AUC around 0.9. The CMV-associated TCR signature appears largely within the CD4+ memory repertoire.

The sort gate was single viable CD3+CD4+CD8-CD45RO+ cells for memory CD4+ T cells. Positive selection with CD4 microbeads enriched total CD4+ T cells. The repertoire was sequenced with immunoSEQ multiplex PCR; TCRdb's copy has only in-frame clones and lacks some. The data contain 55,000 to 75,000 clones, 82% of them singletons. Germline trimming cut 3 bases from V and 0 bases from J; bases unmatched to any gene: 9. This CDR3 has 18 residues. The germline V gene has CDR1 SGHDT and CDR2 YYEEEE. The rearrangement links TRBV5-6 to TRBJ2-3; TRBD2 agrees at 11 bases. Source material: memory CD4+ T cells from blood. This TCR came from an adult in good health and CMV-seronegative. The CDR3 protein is CASSSTSGGLTSTDTQYF. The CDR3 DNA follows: TGTGCCAGCAGCTCTACTAGCGGGGGCCTGACTAGCACAGATACGCAGTATTTT.